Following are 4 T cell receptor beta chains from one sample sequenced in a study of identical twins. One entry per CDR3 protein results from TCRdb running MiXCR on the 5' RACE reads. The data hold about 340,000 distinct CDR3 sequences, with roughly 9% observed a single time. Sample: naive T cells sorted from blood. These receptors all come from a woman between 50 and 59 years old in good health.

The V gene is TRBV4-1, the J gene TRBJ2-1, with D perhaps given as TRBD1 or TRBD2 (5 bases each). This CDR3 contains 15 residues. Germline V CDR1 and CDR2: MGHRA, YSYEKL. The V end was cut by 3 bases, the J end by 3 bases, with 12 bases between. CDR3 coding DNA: TGCGCCAGCAGCCAGCCGGGACCCCTCTACAATGAGCAGTTCTTC. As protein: CASSQPGPLYNEQFF.

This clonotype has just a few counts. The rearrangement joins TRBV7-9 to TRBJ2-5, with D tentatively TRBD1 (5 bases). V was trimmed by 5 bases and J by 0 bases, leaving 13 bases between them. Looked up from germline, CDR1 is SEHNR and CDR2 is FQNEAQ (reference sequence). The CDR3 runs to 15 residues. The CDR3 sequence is CASSPRQWHQETQYF. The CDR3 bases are TGTGCCAGCAGCCCGCGACAGTGGCACCAAGAGACCCAGTACTTC.

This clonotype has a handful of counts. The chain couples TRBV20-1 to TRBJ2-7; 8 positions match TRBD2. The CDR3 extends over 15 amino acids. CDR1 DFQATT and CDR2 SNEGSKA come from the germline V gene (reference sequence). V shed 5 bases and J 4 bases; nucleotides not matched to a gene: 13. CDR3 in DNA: TGCAGTGCTGCGACTAGCGCGGGGGCCCCTTACGAGCAGTACGTC. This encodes CSAATSAGAPYEQYV.

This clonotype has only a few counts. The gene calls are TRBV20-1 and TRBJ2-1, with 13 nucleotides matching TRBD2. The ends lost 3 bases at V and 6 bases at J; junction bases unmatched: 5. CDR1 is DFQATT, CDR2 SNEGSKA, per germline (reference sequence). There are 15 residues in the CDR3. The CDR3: CSASTGLAGVNEQFF. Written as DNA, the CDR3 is TGCAGTGCTAGCACAGGACTAGCGGGAGTCAATGAGCAGTTCTTC.